Presented here are 5 T cell receptor beta chains from one specimen sequenced in a study of neurological immune-mediated disorders. TCRdb passed the 5' RACE reads through MiXCR, listing each CDR3 protein once. Of just over 50,000 distinct CDR3 sequences in the sample, 3% to 4% were seen once. Sequences were obtained from PBMCs. The receptors were sampled from a man aged 35-49 years with multiple sclerosis.

This clonotype has only a few counts. This may be a read error, as it is one base from a much larger clone. The genes are TRBV12-3 or TRBV12-4 and TRBJ2-5, with D perhaps matching TRBD1 or TRBD2 (7 bases each). The V and J ends lost 5 bases and 5 bases respectively, with 18 bases between them. CDR3 length: 15 amino acids. The CDR3 spells CASSRSYRGGETQYF. The CDR3 DNA reads as TGTGCCAGCAGTCGGTCCTACAGGGGAGGGGAGACCCAGTACTTC.

This clonotype appeared many times. The chain combines TRBV4-1 with TRBJ1-4; D is uncertain. There are 14 residues in the CDR3. Germline V gene data show CDR1 as MGHRA and CDR2 as YSYEKL. V was pared by 0 bases and J by 10 bases, with 12 bases between. The CDR3 DNA is TGCGCCAGCAGCCAAGAACTGAACAGCCGAAAACTGTTTTTT. Encoded protein: CASSQELNSRKLFF.

Ten or more counts support this clonotype. This chain links TRBV4-2 with TRBJ1-1; no clear D gene. Per the germline V gene, CDR1 is LGHNA and CDR2 is YNFKEQ. Trimming took 4 bases from V and 3 from J, leaving 12 bases between them. The CDR3 runs 14 residues. The CDR3 region has the DNA TGTGCCAGCAGCCCCTATAGCGGGGACACTGAAGCTTTCTTT. Translation: CASSPYSGDTEAFF.

This clonotype showed up many times. The rearrangement joins TRBV27 to TRBJ1-2, with TRBD1 as a possible D gene (6 bases). V was pared by 5 bases and J by 6 bases, with 13 bases between. The length of the CDR3 is 13 residues. The germline V gene encodes CDR1 MNHEY and CDR2 SMNVEV (reference sequence). CDR3 region: CASSPRSGDGYTF. The CDR3 DNA is TGTGCCAGCAGTCCCCGGTCAGGGGATGGCTACACCTTC.

There are many counts of this clonotype. The chain joins TRBV24-1 to TRBJ2-4; 10 bases fit TRBD1. CDR1 and CDR2 (germline): KGHDR, SFDVKD. V dropped 3 bases and J dropped 3; count of bases not matched to a gene: 7. The CDR3 contains 17 residues. CDR3 sequence reads: CATSDARQGAGKNIQYF. As DNA, the CDR3 is TGTGCCACCAGTGATGCTCGACAGGGGGCGGGCAAAAACATTCAGTACTTC.